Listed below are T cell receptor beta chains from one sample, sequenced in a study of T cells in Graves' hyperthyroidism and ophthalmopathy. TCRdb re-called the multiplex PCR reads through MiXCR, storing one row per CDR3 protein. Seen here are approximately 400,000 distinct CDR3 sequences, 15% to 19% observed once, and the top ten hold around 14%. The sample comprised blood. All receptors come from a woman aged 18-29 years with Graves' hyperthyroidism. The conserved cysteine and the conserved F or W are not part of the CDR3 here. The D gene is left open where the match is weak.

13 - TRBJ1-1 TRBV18 ASSRKQGTNTEAF
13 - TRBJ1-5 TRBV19 ASSILGGGNQPQH
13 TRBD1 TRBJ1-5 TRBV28 ASNPRTGFRQPQH
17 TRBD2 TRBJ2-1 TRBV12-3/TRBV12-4 ASTGGGLAGKGSYNEQF
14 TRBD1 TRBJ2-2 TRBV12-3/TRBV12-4 ASSLGTGPNTGELF
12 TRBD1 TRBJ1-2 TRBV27 ASSLRGQGNGYT
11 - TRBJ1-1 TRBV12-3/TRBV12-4 ASYRDMNTEAF
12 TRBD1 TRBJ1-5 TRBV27 ASRRTGGYQPQH
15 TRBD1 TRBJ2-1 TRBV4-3 ASSHTKSWDRATAQF
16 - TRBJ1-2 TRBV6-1 ASTPGVSRGRANYGYT
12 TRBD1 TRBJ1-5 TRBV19 ASTEGQVNQPQH
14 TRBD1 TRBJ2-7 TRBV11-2 ASSLTGTGFYYEQY
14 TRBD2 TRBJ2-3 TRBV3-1 ASSERLAGYTDTQY
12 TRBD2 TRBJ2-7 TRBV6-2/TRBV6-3 ASRPTSGVHEQY
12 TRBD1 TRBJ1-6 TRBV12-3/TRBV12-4 ASSSGQGYSPLH
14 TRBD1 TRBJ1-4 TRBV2 ASWGTGGGGGEKLF
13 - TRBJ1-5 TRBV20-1 SARGTGASNQPQH
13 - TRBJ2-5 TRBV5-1 ASSLGRGAQETQY
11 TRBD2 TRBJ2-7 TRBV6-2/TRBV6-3 ASTTSGGYEQY
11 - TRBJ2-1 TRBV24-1 ATRGGSYNEQF
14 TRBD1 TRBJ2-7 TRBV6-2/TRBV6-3 ASSYHPTRGPYEQY
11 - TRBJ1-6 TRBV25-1 ASRDSYNSPLH
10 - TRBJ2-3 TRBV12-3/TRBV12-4 ASRTGGDTQY
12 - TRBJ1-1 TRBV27 ASRFNMGGREAF
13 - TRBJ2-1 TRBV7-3 ASSSQTSSYNEQF
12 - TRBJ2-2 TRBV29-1 SVGVGRNTGELF
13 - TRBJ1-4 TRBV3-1 ASSLRTATNEKLF
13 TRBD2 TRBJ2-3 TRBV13 ASSLRVGGEDTQY
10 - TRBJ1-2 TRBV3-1 ASSQGHSGYT
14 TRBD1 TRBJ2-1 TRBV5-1 ASSLVPDRGGNEQF
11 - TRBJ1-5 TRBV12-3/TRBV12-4 ASTAQGFQLQH
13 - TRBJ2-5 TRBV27 ASSPQDLIQETQY
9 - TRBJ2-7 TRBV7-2 ASSRGWEQY
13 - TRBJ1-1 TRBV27 ASSLSRVGGTEAF
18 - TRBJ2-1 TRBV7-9 ASSVKYFFRWRRTSGEQF
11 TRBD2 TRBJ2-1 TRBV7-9 ASSLEGPGGRF
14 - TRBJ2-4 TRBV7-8 ASSSTLPGQKNIQY
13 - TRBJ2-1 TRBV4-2 ASSPLANTYNEQF
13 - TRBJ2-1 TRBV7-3 ASSLSGTPYNEQF
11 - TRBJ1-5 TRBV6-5 ASSYRSDQPQH
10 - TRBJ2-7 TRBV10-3 AISQGANEQY
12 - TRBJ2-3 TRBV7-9 ASTRLDVADTQY
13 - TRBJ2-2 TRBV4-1 ASSQVSLNTGELF
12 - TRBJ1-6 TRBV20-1 SASGPSLGSPLH
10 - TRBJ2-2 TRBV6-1 ASRETSGELF
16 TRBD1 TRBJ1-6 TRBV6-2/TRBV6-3 ASRPHPGTGGEESPLH
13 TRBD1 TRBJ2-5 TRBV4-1 ASSQPGQGGETQY
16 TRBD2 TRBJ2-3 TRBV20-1 SASGEPGGRGHTDTQY
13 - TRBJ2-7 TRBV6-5 ASSYSSRGTYEQY
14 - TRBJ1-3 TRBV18 ASSPLDGDSGNTIY
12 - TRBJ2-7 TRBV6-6 ASSYNPELYEQY
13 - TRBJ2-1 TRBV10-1 ASSESPGIRNEQF
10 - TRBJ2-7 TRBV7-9 ASSRTSYEQY
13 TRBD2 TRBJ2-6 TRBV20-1 SAPRAGVGANVLT
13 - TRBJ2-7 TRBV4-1 ASSQEGQGGVEQY
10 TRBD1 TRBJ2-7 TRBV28 ASWGQNYEQY
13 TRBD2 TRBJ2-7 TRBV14 ASSQRTSGVREQY
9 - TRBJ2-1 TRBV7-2 ASSSGNEQF
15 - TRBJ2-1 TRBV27 ASSLMGAGPTYNEQF
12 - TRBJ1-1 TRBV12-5 AGGYLGGAGEAF